One sample yielded the 4 T cell receptor beta chains listed below, sequenced in a study of blood T cell repertoires in COVID-19. Profiling relied on immunoSEQ multiplex PCR, and the TCRdb table lists in-frame clones only, not all of them. The table lists over 150,000 clones, 89% of them singletons. The sequenced sample consisted of peripheral blood. These receptors came from a man in his late teens or twenties who had recovered from COVID-19.

This chain links TRBV5-5 with TRBJ2-1; D is unresolved. Germline CDR1 and CDR2: SGHKS and YYEKEE (reference sequence). This CDR3 contains 12 residues. V shed 3 bases and J shed 8 bases, with 9 bases lying between them. The CDR3 here is CASSSMSDEQFF. The CDR3 DNA sequence: TGTGCCAGCAGCTCCATGAGTGATGAGCAGTTCTTC.

The chain carries TRBV9 and TRBJ1-6, with D tentatively TRBD1 (5 bases). Between the trimmed V and J ends, which lost 6 bases and 7 bases, there was a span of 17 bases. The CDR3 runs to 15 residues. Germline V CDR1 and CDR2: SGDLS, YYNGEE. The chain's CDR3 is CASNPTGVVNSPLHF. The CDR3 coding sequence is TGTGCCAGCAACCCGACGGGGGTGGTGAATTCACCCCTCCACTTT.

The chain couples TRBV12-3 or TRBV12-4 to TRBJ1-2, with D unresolved. Trimming took off 1 base at V and 2 bases at J, with 5 bases between the two ends. The CDR3 has 13 amino acids. The CDR3 DNA is TGTGCCAGCAGTTTAGGAGTAAACTATGGCTACACCTTC. Amino acids: CASSLGVNYGYTF.

CDR3 protein: CASSRSGGAGDYEQYF. The DNA of the CDR3 is TGCGCCAGCAGCCGGTCCGGGGGAGCGGGAGACTACGAGCAGTACTTC. The rearrangement joins TRBV4-3 to TRBJ2-7; 8 bases match TRBD2. The CDR3 loop spans 16 amino acids. J lost 3 bases, V lost 4 bases, and 11 bases had no gene match. The germline V gene has CDR1 LGHNA and CDR2 YSLEER.